The entry below describes one TCR beta chain. Its antigen remains unknown. Unmatched junction bases numbered 1, after V lost 0 bases and J lost 2 bases. CDR1 and CDR2 from the germline V gene are SGDLS and YYNGEE. This CDR3 is built from 15 residues. Both 60 Vbeta primers and 13 Jbeta primers went into the PCR. The data were produced by immunoSEQ multiplex PCR, yet TCRdb's version contains in-frame clones alone and is incomplete. This repertoire shows approximately 150,000 clones, 84% found once; its top ten account for around 1%. This sample is part of a study of cytomegalovirus exposure and HLA in healthy donors. Whole-study findings and limits: The authors listed some 160 TCR beta chains as cytomegalovirus-associated. CMV antigen specificity was confirmed in vitro for three CMV-associated chains.

Sequencing input: PBMCs. The sequence came from a man under 40 in good health and CMV-seronegative. This chain connects TRBV9 to TRBJ2-1; 8 bases are shared with TRBD1. CDR3: CASSVEQGAYNEQFF. In DNA form, the CDR3 reads TGTGCCAGCAGCGTAGAACAGGGGGCCTACAATGAGCAGTTCTTC.